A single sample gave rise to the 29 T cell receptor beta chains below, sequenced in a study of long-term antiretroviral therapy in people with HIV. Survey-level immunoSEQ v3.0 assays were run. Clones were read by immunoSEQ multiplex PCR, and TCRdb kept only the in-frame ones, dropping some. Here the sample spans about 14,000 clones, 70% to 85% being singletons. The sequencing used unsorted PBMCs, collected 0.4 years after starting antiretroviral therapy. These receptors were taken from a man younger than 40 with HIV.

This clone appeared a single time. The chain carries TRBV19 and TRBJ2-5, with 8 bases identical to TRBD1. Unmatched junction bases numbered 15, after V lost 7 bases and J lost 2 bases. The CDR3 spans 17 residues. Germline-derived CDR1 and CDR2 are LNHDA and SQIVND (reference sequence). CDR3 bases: TGTGCCAGTACCCCAAGTCGGACAGGGATAGGACAAGAGACCCAGTACTTC. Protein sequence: CASTPSRTGIGQETQYF.

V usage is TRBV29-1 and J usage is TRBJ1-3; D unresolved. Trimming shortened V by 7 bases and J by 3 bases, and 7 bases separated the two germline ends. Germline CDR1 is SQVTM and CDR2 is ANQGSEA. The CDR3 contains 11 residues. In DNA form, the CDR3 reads TGCAGCGCCCAATATGGAAACACCATATATTTT. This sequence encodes CSAQYGNTIYF.

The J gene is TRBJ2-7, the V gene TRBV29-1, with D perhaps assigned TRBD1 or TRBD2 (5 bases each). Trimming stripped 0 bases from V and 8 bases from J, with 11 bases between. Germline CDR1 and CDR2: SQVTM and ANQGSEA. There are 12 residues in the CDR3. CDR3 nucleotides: TGCAGCGTTGAAGATCCCGGGGCGCAGCAGTACTTC. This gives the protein CSVEDPGAQQYF.

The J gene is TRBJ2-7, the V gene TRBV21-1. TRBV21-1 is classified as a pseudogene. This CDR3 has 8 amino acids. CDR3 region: CASSTGHF. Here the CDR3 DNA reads TGTGCCAGCAGCACCGGCCACTTC.

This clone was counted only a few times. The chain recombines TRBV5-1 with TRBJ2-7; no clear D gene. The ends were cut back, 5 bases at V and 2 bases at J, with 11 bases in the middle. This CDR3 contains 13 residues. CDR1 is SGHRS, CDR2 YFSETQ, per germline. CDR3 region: CASSGSPTYEQYF. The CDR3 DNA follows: TGCGCCAGCAGTGGCAGTCCAACCTACGAGCAGTACTTC.

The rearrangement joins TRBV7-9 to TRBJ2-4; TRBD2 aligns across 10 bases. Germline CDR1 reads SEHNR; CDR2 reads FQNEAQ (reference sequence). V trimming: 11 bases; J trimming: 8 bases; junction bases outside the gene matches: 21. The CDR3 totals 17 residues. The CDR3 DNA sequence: TGTGCCGCAGCCTTAGGTGAGCGGGGGGGCTGCTTGGACATTCAGTACTTC. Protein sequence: CAAALGERGGCLDIQYF.

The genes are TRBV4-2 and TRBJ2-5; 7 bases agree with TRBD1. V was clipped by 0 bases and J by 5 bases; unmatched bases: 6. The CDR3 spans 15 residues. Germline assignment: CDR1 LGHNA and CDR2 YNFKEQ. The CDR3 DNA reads TGTGCCAGCAGCCAAGAAAACAGGGGTGTCGAGACCCAGTACTTC. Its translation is CASSQENRGVETQYF.

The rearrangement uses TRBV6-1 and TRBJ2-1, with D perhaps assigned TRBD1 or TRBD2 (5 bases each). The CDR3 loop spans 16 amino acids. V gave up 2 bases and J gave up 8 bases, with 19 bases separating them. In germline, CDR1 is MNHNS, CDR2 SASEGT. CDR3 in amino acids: CASSERWLGDHDEQFF. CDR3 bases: TGTGCCAGCAGTGAAAGGTGGCTAGGGGACCACGATGAGCAGTTCTTC.

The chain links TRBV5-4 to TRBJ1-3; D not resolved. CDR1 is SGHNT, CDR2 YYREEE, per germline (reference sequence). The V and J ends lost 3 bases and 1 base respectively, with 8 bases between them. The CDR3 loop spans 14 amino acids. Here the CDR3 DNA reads TGTGCCAGCAGCTCCTACAGATCTGGAAACACCATATATTTT. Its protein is CASSSYRSGNTIYF.

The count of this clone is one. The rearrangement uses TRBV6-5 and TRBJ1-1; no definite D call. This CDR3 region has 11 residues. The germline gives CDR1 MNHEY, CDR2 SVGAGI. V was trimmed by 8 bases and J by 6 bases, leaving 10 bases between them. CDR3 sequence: CASRREAEAFF. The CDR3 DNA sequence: TGTGCCAGCCGCCGGGAGGCTGAAGCTTTCTTT.

The CDR3: CASSIGIGARENQPQHF. DNA for the CDR3: TGTGCCAGTAGTATAGGAATAGGGGCCAGGGAGAATCAGCCCCAGCATTTT. J is TRBJ1-5 and V is TRBV19; D possibly corresponds to TRBD1 (5 bases). Germline V lookup: CDR1 LNHDA, CDR2 SQIVND (reference sequence). V lost 1 base and J 4 bases, leaving 17 bases between the germline ends. This CDR3 is built from 17 residues. Complete variable domain (other parts from reference TRBV19 and TRBJ1-5): DGGITQSPKYLFRKEGQNVTLSCEQNLNHDAMYWYRQDPGQGLRLIYYSQIVNDFQKGDIAEGYSVSREKKESFPLTVTSAQKNPTAFYLCASSIGIGARENQPQHFGDGTRLSIL.

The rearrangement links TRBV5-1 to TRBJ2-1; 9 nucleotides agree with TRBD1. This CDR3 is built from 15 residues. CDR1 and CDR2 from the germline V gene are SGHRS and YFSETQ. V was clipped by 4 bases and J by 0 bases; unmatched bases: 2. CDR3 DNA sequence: TGCGCCAGCAGCCTGACAGGGGGCTCCTACAATGAGCAGTTCTTC. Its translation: CASSLTGGSYNEQFF.

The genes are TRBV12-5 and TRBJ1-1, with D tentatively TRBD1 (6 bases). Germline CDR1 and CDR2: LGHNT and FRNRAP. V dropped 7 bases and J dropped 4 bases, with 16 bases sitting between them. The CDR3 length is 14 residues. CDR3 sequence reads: CASASNLGGTEAFF. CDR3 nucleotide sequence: TGTGCTAGTGCGTCCAATTTAGGGGGCACTGAAGCTTTCTTT. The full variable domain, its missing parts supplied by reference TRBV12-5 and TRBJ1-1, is DARVTQTPRHKVTEMGQEVTMRCQPILGHNTVFWYRQTMMQGLELLAYFRNRAPLDDSGMPKDRFSAEMPDATLATLKIQPSEPRDSAVYFCASASNLGGTEAFFGQGTRLTVV.

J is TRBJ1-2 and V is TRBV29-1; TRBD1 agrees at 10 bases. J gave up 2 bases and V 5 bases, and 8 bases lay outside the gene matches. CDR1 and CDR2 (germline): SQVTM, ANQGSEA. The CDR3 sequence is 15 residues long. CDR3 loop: CSVFEPGQGNYGYTF. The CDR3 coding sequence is TGCAGCGTTTTTGAGCCGGGACAGGGGAACTATGGCTACACCTTC.

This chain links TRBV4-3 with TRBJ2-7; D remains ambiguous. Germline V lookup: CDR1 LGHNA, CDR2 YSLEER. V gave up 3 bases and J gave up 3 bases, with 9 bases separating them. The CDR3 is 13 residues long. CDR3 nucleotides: TGCGCCAGCAGCCAGGGCCCATTCTACGAGCAGTACTTC. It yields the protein CASSQGPFYEQYF.

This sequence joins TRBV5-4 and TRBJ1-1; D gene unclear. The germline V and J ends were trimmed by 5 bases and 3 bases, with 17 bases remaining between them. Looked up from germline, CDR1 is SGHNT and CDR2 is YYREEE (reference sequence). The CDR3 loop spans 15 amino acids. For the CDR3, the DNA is TGTGCCAGCAGTCCGCCGGGGAGGGCGGACACTGAAGCTTTCTTT. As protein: CASSPPGRADTEAFF.

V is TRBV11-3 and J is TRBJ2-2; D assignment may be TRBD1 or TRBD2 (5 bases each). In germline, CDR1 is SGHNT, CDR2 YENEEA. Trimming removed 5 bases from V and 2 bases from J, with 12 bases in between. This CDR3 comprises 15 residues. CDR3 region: CASSPGTDNTGELFF. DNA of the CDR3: TGTGCCAGCAGCCCAGGGACGGATAACACCGGGGAGCTGTTTTTT.

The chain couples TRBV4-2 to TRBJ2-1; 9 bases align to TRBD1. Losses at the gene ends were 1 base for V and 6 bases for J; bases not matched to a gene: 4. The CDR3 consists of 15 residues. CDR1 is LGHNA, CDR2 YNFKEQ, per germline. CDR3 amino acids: CASSQGTGAVNEQFF. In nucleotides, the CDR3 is TGTGCCAGCAGCCAAGGGACAGGGGCTGTCAATGAGCAGTTCTTC.

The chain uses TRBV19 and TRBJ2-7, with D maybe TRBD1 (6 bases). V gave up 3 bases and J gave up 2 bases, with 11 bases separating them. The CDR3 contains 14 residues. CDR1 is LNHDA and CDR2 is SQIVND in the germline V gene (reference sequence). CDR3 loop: CASSMQGGPYEQYF. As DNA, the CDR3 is TGTGCCAGTAGTATGCAAGGGGGTCCCTACGAGCAGTACTTC.

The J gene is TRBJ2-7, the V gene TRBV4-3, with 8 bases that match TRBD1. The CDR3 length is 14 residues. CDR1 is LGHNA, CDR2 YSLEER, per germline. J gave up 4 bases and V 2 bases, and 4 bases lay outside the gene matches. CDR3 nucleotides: TGCGCCAGCAGCCAACAACAGGGGGGATACGAGCAGTACTTC. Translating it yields CASSQQQGGYEQYF.

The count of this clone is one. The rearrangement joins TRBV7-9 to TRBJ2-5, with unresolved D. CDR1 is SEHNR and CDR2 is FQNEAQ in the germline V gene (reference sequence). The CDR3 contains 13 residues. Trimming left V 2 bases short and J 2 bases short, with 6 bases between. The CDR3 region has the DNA TGTGCCAGCAGCTTACCCAGGCAAGAGACCCAGTACTTC. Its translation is CASSLPRQETQYF.

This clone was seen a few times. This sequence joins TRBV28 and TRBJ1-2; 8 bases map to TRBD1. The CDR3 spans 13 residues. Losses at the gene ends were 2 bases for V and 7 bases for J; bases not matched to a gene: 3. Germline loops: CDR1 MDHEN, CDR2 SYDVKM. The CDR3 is CASSLGQGSGYTF. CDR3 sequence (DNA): TGTGCCAGCAGTTTAGGACAGGGATCTGGCTACACCTTC.

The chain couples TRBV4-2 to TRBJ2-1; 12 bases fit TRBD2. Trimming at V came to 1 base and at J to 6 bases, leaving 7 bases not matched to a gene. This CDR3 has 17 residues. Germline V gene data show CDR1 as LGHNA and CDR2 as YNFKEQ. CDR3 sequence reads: CASSQGGASGGANEQFF. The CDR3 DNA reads TGTGCCAGCAGCCAAGGAGGGGCTAGCGGGGGGGCCAATGAGCAGTTCTTC.

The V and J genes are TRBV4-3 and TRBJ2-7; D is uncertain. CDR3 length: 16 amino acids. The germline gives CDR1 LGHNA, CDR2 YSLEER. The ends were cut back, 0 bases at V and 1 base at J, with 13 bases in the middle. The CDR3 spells CASSQEPGGASYEQYF. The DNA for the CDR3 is TGCGCCAGCAGCCAAGAACCAGGCGGAGCTTCCTACGAGCAGTACTTC.

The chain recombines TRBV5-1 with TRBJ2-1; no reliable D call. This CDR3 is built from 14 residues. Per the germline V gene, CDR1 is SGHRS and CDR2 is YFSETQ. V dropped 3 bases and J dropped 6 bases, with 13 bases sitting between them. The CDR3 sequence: CASSSSLSSNEQFF. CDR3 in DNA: TGCGCCAGCAGCTCATCCCTTTCGAGCAATGAGCAGTTCTTC.

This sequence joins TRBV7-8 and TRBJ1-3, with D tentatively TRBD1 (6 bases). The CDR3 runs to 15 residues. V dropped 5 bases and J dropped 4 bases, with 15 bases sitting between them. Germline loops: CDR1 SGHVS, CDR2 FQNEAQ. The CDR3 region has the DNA TGTGCCAGCAGCCCGCCGGGACACCAAGGAAACACCATATATTTT. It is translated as CASSPPGHQGNTIYF.

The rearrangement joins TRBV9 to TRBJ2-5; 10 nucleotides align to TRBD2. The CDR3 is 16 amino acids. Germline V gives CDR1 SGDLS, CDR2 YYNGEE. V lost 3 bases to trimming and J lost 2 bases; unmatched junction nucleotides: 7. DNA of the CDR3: TGTGCCAGCAGCGCCGCTAGCGGGGGTCTACAAGAGACCCAGTACTTC. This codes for CASSAASGGLQETQYF.

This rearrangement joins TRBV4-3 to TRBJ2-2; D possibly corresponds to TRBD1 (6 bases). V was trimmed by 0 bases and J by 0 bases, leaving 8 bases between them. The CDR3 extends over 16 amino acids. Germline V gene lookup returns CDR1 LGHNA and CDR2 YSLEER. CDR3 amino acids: CASSQDNRANTGELFF. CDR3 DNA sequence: TGCGCCAGCAGCCAAGATAACAGGGCGAACACCGGGGAGCTGTTTTTT.

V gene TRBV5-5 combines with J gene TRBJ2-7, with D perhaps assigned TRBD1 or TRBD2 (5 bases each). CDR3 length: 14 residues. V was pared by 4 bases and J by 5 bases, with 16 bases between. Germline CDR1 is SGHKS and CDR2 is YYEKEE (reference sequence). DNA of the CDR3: TGTGCCAGCAGCGTTAGAGGGGCGGGTGACGAGCAGTACTTC. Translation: CASSVRGAGDEQYF. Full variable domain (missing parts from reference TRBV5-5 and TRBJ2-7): DAGVTQSPTHLIKTRGQQVTLRCSPISGHKSVSWYQQVLGQGPQFIFQYYEKEERGRGNFPDRFSARQFPNYSSELNVNALLLGDSALYLCASSVRGAGDEQYFGPGTRLTVT.